This TCR beta chain emerged from a study of identical twins. This clonotype was found many times. A universal primer binding site was introduced by template switching. The final cDNA contained unique molecular identifiers. TCRdb re-called the 5' RACE reads with MiXCR, one entry per CDR3 protein. Among about 810,000 distinct CDR3 sequences listed, over 9% were seen once. CDR1 DFQATT and CDR2 SNEGSKA come from the germline V gene (reference sequence). CDR3 length equals 14 residues. Trimming removed 0 bases at V and 2 bases at J, with 11 bases between. The same specimen was also included in a second study, on yellow fever vaccine responses in identical twins.

This TCR came from a woman aged 18 to 35 in good health. The V gene is TRBV20-1, the J gene TRBJ2-7; D might be TRBD1 (6 bases). Sequencing was carried out using PBMCs. The CDR3 coding sequence is TGCAGTGCTAGAGATCTTTCAGGGGCCTACGAGCAGTACGTC. It is translated as CSARDLSGAYEQYV.